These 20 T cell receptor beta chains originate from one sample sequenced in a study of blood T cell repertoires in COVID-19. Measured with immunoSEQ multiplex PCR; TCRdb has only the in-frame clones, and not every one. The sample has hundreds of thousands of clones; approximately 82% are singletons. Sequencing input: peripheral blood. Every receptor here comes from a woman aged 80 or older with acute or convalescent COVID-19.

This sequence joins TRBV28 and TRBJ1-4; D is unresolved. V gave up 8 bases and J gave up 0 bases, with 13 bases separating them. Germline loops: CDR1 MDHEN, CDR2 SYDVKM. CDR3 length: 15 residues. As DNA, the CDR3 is TGTGCCAGCTCCCGTGGGCCGGCAACTAATGAAAAACTGTTTTTT. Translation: CASSRGPATNEKLFF.

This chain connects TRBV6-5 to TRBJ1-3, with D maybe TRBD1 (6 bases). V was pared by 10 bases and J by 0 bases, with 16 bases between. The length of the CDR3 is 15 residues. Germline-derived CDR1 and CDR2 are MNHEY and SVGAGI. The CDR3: CAKHRDNPSGNTIYF. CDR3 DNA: TGTGCCAAGCACCGGGACAACCCCTCTGGAAACACCATATATTTT.

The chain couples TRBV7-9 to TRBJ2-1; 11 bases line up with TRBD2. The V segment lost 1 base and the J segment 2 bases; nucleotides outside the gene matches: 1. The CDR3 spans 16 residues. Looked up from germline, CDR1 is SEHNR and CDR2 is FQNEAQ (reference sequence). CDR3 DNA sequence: TGTGCCAGCAGCTTAGTTAGCGGGAGGGCCTACAATGAGCAGTTCTTC. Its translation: CASSLVSGRAYNEQFF. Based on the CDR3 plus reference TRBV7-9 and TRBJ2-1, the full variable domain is DTGVSQNPRHKITKRGQNVTFRCDPISEHNRLYWYRQTLGQGPEFLTYFQNEAQLEKSRLLSDRFSAERPKGSFSTLEIQRTEQGDSAMYLCASSLVSGRAYNEQFFGPGTRLTVL.

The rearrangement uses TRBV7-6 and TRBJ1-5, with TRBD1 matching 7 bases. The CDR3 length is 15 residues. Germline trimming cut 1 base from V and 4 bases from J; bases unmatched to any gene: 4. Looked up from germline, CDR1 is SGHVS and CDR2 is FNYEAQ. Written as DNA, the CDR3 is TGTGCCAGCAGCTTAGAACAGGGGTTTAATCAGCCCCAGCATTTT. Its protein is CASSLEQGFNQPQHF.

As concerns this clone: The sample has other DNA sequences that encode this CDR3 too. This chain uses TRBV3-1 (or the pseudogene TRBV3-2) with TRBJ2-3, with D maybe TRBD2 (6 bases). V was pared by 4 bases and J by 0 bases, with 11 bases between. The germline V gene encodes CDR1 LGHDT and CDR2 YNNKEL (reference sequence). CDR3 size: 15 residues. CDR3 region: CASSPTGTSTDTQYF. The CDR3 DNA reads TGTGCCAGCAGCCCGACTGGGACTAGCACAGATACGCAGTATTTT.

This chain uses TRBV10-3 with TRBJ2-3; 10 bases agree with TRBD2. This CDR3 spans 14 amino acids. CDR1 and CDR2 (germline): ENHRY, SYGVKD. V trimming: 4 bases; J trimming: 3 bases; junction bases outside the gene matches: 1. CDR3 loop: CAISVSGRTDTQYF. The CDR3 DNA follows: TGTGCCATCAGTGTTAGCGGGAGGACAGATACGCAGTATTTT.

CDR3 coding DNA: TGTGCCACCAGCAGCCCCCTGGAACAGGGTAGGAATGGCTACACCTTC. As protein: CATSSPLEQGRNGYTF. This chain joins TRBV15 and TRBJ1-2, with D possibly being TRBD1 (6 bases). CDR1 is LNHNV and CDR2 is YYDKDF in the germline V gene (reference sequence). The ends were cut back, 3 bases at V and 6 bases at J, with 20 bases in the middle. This CDR3 spans 16 amino acids.

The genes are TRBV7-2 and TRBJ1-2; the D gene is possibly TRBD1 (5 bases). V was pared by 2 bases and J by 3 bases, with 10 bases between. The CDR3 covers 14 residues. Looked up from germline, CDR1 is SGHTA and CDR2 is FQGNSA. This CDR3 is CASSLQGNDYGYTF. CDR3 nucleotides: TGTGCCAGCAGCTTACAGGGAAATGACTATGGCTACACCTTC. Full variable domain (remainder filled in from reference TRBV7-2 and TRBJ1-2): GAGVSQSPSNKVTEKGKDVELRCDPISGHTALYWYRQSLGQGLEFLIYFQGNSAPDKSGLPSDRFSAERTGGSVSTLTIQRTQQEDSAVYLCASSLQGNDYGYTFGSGTRLTVV.

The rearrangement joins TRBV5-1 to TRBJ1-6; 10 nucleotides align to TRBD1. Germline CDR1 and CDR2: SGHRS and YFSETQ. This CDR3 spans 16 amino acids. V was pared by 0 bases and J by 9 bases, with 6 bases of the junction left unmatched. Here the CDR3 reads CASSLETGGGGSPLHF. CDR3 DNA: TGCGCCAGCAGCTTGGAGACAGGGGGCGGAGGTTCACCCCTCCACTTT.

The CDR3 nucleotides are TGTGCCAGCAGTATGCGTACTCCAGGGGTGGGTCAGCCCCAGCATTTT. Translating gives CASSMRTPGVGQPQHF. The chain uses TRBV27 and TRBJ1-5; possibly TRBD1 for D (6 bases). The V end lost 5 bases, the J end lost 6 bases, and 20 bases lay between the germline ends. CDR3 length: 16 residues. Per germline, CDR1 MNHEY and CDR2 SMNVEV (reference sequence).

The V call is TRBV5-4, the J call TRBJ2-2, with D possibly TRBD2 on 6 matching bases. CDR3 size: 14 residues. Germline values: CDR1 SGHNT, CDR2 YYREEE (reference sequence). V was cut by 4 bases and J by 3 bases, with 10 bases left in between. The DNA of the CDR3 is TGTGCCAGCAGCCGGGACTTAGACACCGGGGAGCTGTTTTTT. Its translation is CASSRDLDTGELFF.

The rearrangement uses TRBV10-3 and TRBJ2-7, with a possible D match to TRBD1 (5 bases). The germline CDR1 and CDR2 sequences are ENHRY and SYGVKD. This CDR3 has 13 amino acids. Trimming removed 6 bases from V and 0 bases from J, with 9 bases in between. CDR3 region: CAISRTPSYEQYF. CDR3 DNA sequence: TGTGCCATCAGCAGGACACCCTCCTACGAGCAGTACTTC.

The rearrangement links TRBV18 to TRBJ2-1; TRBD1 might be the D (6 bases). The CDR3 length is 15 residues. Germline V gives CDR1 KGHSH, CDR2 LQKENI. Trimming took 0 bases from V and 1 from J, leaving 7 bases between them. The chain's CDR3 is CASSPPQGSYNEQFF. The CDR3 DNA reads TGTGCCAGCTCACCACCCCAGGGGTCCTACAATGAGCAGTTCTTC.

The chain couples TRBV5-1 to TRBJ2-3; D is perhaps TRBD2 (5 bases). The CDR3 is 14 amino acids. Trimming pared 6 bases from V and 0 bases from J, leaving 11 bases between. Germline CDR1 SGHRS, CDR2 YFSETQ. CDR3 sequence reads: CASTMGVSTDTQYF. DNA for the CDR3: TGCGCCAGCACCATGGGAGTGAGCACAGATACGCAGTATTTT.

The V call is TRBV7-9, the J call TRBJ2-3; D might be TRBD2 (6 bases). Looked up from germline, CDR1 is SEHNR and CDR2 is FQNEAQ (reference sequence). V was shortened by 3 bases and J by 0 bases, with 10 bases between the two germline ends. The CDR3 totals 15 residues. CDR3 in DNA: TGTGCCAGCAGCTTGGTCGGGGGAAGCACAGATACGCAGTATTTT. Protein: CASSLVGGSTDTQYF.

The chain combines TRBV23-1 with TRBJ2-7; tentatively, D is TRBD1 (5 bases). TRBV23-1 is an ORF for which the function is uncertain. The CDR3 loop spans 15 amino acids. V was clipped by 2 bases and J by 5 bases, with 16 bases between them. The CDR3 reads CASSQARQPPNEQYF. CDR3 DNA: TGCGCCAGCAGTCAAGCCAGACAGCCCCCCAACGAGCAGTACTTC.

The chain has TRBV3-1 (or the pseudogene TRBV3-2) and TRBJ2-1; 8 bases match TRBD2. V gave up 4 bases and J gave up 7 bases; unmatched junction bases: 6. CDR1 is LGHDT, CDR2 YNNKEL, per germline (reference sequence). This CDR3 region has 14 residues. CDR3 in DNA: TGTGCCAGCAGCCTCCCGCGGGGGGCAAATGAGCAGTTCTTC. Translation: CASSLPRGANEQFF.

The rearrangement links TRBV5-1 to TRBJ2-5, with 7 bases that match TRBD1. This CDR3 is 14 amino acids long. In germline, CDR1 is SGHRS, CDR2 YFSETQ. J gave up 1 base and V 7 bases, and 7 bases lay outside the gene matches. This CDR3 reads CASYERTGQETQYF. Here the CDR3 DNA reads TGCGCCAGCTACGAAAGGACAGGCCAAGAGACCCAGTACTTC.

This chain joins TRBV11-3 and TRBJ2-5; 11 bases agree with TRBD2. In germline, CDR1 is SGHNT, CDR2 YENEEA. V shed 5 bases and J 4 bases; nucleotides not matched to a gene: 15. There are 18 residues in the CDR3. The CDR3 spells CASSPGVSGGARRETQYF. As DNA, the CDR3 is TGTGCCAGCAGCCCAGGAGTTAGCGGGGGGGCCCGGCGAGAGACCCAGTACTTC. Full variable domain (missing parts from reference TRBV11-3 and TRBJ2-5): EAGVVQSPRYKIIEKKQPVAFWCNPISGHNTLYWYLQNLGQGPELLIRYENEEAVDDSQLPKDRFSAERLKGVDSTLKIQPAELGDSAVYLCASSPGVSGGARRETQYFGPGTRLLVL.

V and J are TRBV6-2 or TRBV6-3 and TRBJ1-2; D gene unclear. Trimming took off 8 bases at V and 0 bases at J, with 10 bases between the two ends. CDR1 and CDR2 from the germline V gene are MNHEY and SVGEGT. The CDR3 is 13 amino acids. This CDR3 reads CASGPVPNYGYTF. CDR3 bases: TGTGCCAGCGGCCCCGTTCCTAACTATGGCTACACCTTC.